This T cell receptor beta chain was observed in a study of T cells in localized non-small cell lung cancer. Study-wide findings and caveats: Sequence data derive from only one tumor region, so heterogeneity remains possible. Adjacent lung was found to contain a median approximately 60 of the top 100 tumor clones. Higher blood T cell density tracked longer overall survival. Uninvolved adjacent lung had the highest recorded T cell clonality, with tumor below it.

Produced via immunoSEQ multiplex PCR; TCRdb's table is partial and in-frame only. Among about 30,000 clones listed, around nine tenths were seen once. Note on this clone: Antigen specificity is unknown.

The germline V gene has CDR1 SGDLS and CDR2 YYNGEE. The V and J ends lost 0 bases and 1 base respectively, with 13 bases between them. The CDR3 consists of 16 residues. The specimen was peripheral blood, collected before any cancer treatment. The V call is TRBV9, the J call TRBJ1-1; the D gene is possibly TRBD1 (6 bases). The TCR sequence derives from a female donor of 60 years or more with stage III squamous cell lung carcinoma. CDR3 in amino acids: CASSVGFWGANTEAFF. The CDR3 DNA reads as TGTGCCAGCAGCGTAGGATTTTGGGGGGCGAACACTGAAGCTTTCTTT.